This T cell receptor beta chain was recovered during a study of blood T cell repertoires in COVID-19. Looking at the study overall: T cells, B-cell-depleted T cells, or PBMCs supplied cDNA or gDNA.

Unmatched junction bases numbered 7, after V lost 7 bases and J lost 6 bases. The CDR3 sequence is 13 residues long. Original handling: Reference gene primer amplification gave nucleated cell count estimates. Clones were sequenced by immunoSEQ multiplex PCR, and TCRdb holds only the in-frame ones, with some missing. V, J and clone size are those of that table, while D and trimming were read from the DNA. This table holds 250,000 to 300,000 clones, approximately 82% found once. What was sequenced was peripheral blood. The clonotype was recovered from a man aged 60 to 75 who had recovered from COVID-19. J is TRBJ2-7 and V is TRBV12-3 or TRBV12-4; 9 bases are a match to TRBD2. For the CDR3, the DNA is TGTGCCAGCAAACCTAGCGGGGTCGGCGAGCAGTACTTC. Translation: CASKPSGVGEQYF.